The 3 T cell receptor beta chains reported below all come from one sample, sequenced in a study of technical replicates of blood from several donors (dated by TCRdb to between 2016 and 2019). The method was the immunoSEQ multiplex PCR assay. Drawn from immuneACCESS, this table holds only the in-frame rearrangements with V and J called that TCRdb kept. Clones are partly lost; checked studies trace under half to an unresolved V gene and leave the rest unexplained. This sample is represented by roughly 16,000 clones; 87% of them were singletons. Of the sample, 9% to 15% is held by the ten largest clones. The specimen sequenced was PBMCs. All receptors come from a human donor in good health.

The V gene is TRBV27, the J gene TRBJ2-1, with 12 bases identical to TRBD2. The ends lost 2 bases at V and 6 bases at J; junction bases unmatched: 11. The germline V gene has CDR1 MNHEY and CDR2 SMNVEV (reference sequence). The CDR3 contains 18 residues. CDR3 in DNA: TGTGCCAGCAGTTTAAACGTTCCCCTAGCGGGAGGGATCAATGAGCAGTTCTTC. It codes for CASSLNVPLAGGINEQFF.

The V gene is TRBV4-1, the J gene TRBJ1-4, with 7 nucleotides matching TRBD1. The germline V gene has CDR1 MGHRA and CDR2 YSYEKL. This CDR3 region has 18 residues. The V segment lost 0 bases and the J segment 10 bases; nucleotides outside the gene matches: 17. CDR3 DNA: TGCGCCAGCAGCCAAGAATTGGGCCTACAGGGGTTTCTTAGAAAACTGTTTTTT. Its protein product is CASSQELGLQGFLRKLFF.

The chain carries TRBV27 and TRBJ2-2; TRBD2 agrees at 12 bases. This CDR3 spans 17 amino acids. J gave up 7 bases and V 6 bases, and 12 bases lay outside the gene matches. Germline assignment: CDR1 MNHEY and CDR2 SMNVEV (reference sequence). CDR3 amino acids: CASSTLGLGLAGGELFF. The CDR3 coding sequence is TGTGCCAGCAGCACGCTCGGCCTGGGACTAGCGGGCGGGGAGCTGTTTTTT.